This entry concerns a single TCR beta chain. The data were taken from a study of blood T cell repertoires in COVID-19. Study-wide context: The United States, Italy and Spain provided the acute and convalescent COVID-19 samples. Nucleic acid was either cDNA or gDNA, and it came from T cells, B-cell-depleted T cells, or PBMCs.

The CDR3 sequence is 15 residues long. Germline assignment: CDR1 MDHEN and CDR2 SYDVKM. The junction had 9 bases not matched to a gene; V was cut back by 8 bases and J by 1 base. Original analysis: By means of reference gene primer amplification, nucleated cell counts were estimated. Produced via immunoSEQ multiplex PCR; TCRdb's table is partial and in-frame only. Clone size and the V and J calls come from that table; the DNA yielded D and trimming. The table has 70,000 to 90,000 clones, roughly three quarters seen once. The rearrangement joins TRBV28 to TRBJ2-7, with TRBD1 identical over 9 bases. The origin of this receptor is a human donor in a cohort sampled during active COVID-19. The sample taken for sequencing was peripheral blood. The CDR3 region is CASGNTGGASYEQYF. The CDR3, as DNA: TGTGCCAGCGGCAATACAGGGGGCGCGTCCTACGAGCAGTACTTC.